This TCR beta chain was recorded in a study of T cell changes during pregnancy in multiple sclerosis. Germline values: CDR1 LGHNA, CDR2 YSLEER. This CDR3 is built from 15 residues. Between the trimmed V and J ends, which lost 0 bases and 5 bases, there was a span of 13 bases. Clones were read by immunoSEQ multiplex PCR, and TCRdb kept only the in-frame ones, dropping some. Among about 40,000 clones, 91% were seen once, and the ten largest hold approximately 8.4%. The chain is built from TRBV4-3 and TRBJ1-1, with D tentatively TRBD1 (5 bases). The sample in question was CD8+ T cells from peripheral blood mononuclear cells, obtained before pregnancy. The sequence was collected from a female donor with multiple sclerosis, enrolled in a pregnancy study. The CDR3 DNA reads as TGCGCCAGCAGCCAAGATTGGCAGGGCCAAACTGAAGCTTTCTTT. This codes for CASSQDWQGQTEAFF.